This TCR beta chain derives from a study of cytotoxic CD8 clonotypes in ibrutinib-treated CLL. In the study overall: Included were 11 relapsed/refractory and approximately 15 treatment-naive patients, of whom around 17 were IGHV unmutated. A mean of around 250,000 productive templates and over 85,000 productive rearrangements was obtained per sample.

TCRdb's table, derived via immunoSEQ multiplex PCR, lists solely in-frame clones and lacks some. The table lists tens of thousands of clones, about 65% of them singletons. Cryopreserved PBMCs supplied about 2.1 micrograms of genomic DNA for TCR beta libraries. The CDR3 covers 16 residues. Trimming cost V 6 bases and J 0 bases, with 18 bases left between them. In germline, CDR1 is KGHSH, CDR2 LQKENI. This clonotype was sampled from a human donor with chronic lymphocytic leukemia. Sequencing used PBMCs, obtained after 24 months of ibrutinib treatment. The chain recombines TRBV18 with TRBJ2-7; a possible D gene is TRBD1 (6 bases). DNA for the CDR3: TGTGCCAGCTCCCCCCGCTTCACGGACAGCTCCTACGAGCAGTACTTC. This sequence encodes CASSPRFTDSSYEQYF.